The sequence of this T cell receptor (beta chain) was determined in a study of T cell responses to AZD1222 COVID-19 vaccine. Study outcomes and limitations: AZD1222 recipients seropositive at baseline numbered only six or seven. Spike-spanning, vaccine-associated CD4 TCRs were dominant at 160-218 and 743-854. The donors showed a predominance of white British ancestry and of females, with possible underestimation of clonal diversity. With two AZD1222 doses given, Spike-specific TCR breadth and depth both rose.

As for this clone: What it recognizes is unknown.

Clones were read by immunoSEQ multiplex PCR, and TCRdb kept only the in-frame ones, dropping some. The sample carries approximately 170,000 clones, around 89% recorded once. Germline loops: CDR1 LGHNA, CDR2 YSLEER. The CDR3 loop spans 15 amino acids. Losses at the gene ends were 4 bases for V and 2 bases for J; bases not matched to a gene: 4. Sequencing used peripheral blood, obtained on day 0 of AZD1222 vaccination. This sequence was found in an adult in good health. This chain uses TRBV4-3 with TRBJ1-4; 7 bases map to TRBD1. The CDR3 protein is CASSPSTGTNEKLFF. The CDR3 DNA is TGCGCCAGCAGCCCATCGACAGGGACTAATGAAAAACTGTTTTTT.